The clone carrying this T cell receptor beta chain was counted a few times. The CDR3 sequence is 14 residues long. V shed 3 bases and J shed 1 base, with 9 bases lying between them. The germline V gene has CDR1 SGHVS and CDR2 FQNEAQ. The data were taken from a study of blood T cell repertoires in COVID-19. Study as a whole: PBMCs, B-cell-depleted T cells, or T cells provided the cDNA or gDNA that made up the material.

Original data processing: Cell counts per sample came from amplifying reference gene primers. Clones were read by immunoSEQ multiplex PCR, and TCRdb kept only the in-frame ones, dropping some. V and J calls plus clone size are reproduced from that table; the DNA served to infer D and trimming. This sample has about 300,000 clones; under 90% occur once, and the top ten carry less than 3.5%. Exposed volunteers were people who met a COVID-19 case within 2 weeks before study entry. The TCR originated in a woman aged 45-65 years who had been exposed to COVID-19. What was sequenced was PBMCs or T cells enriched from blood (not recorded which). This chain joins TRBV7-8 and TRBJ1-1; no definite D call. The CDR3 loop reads CASSFRPRNTEAFF. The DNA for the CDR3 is TGTGCCAGCAGCTTCAGGCCCAGGAACACTGAAGCTTTCTTT.